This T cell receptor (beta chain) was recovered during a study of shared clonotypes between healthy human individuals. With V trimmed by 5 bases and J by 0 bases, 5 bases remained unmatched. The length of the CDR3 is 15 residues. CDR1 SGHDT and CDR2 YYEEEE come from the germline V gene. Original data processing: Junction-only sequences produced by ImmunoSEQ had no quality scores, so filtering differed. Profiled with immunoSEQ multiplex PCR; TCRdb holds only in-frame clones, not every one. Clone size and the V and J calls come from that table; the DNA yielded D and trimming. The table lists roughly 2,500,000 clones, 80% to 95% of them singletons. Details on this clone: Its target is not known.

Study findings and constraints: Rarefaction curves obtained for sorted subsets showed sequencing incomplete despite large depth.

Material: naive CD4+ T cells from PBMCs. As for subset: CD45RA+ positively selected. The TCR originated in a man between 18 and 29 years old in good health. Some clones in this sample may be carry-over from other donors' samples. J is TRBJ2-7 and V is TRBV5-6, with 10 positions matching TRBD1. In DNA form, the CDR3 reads TGTGCCAGCAGTCAGGGACAGGGGTACTCCTACGAGCAGTACTTC. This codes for CASSQGQGYSYEQYF.